This T cell receptor beta chain was sequenced during a study of shared clonotypes between healthy human individuals. The V end was cut by 5 bases, the J end by 12 bases, with 14 bases between. The CDR3 loop spans 12 amino acids. The V gene's germline CDR1 is SGHVS and CDR2 FNYEAQ. TCRdb's table, derived via immunoSEQ multiplex PCR, lists solely in-frame clones and lacks some. The sample shows about 230,000 clones, 50% to 80% of them seen only once. The specimen sequenced was memory CD4+ T cells sorted from blood. Subset denoted: CD45RA-negative fraction. The receptor was derived from a man aged 25 to 40 in good health. The gene calls are TRBV7-6 and TRBJ2-1; D gene ambiguous. This CDR3 reads CASSPVGVRQFF. CDR3 bases: TGTGCCAGCAGCCCCGTTGGGGTACGGCAGTTCTTC.